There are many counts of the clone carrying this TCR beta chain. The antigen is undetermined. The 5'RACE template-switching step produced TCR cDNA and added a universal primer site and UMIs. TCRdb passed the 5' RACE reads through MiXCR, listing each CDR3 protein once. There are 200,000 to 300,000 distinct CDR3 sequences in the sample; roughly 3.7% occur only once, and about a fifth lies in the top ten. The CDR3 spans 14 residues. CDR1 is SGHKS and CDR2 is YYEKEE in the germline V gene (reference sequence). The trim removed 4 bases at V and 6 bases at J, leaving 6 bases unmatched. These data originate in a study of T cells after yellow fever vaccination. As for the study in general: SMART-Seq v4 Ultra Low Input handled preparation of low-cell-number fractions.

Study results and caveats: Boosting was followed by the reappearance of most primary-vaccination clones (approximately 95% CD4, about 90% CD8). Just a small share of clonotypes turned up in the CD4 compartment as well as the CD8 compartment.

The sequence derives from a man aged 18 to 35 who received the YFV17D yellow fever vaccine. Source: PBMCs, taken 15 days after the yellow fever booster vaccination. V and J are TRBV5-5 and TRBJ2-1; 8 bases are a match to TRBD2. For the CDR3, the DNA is TGTGCCAGCAGCCAGGGACTAGTATCCAATGAGCAGTTCTTC. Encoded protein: CASSQGLVSNEQFF.